Each of the 11 T cell receptor beta chains below was sequenced from the same sample in a study of control samples from healthy donors and cancer patients. TCRdb's table, derived via immunoSEQ multiplex PCR, lists solely in-frame clones and lacks some. This sample yields more than 95,000 clones, of which around 89% are seen a single time; approximately 19% belongs to the top ten. The sequencing sample was made of PBMCs. The receptors originated from a man in his sixties with lung cancer.

J is TRBJ1-1 and V is TRBV2; D not resolved. Trimming took off 4 bases at V and 5 bases at J, with 5 bases between the two ends. The CDR3 extends over 11 amino acids. Germline-derived CDR1 and CDR2 are SNHLY and FYNNEI. CDR3 amino acids: CASSGVTEAFF. CDR3 bases: TGTGCCAGCAGTGGGGTGACTGAAGCTTTCTTT.

This CDR3 reads CASSVAGGWEKLFF. The DNA for the CDR3 is TGTGCCAGCAGCGTAGCTGGCGGGTGGGAAAAACTGTTTTTT. J is TRBJ1-4 and V is TRBV9, with D unclear. The CDR3 is 14 amino acids. CDR1 is SGDLS and CDR2 is YYNGEE in the germline V gene. V gave up 0 bases and J gave up 8 bases, with 11 bases separating them.

This chain connects TRBV7-6 to TRBJ2-2, with 9 bases aligning to TRBD1. J lost 3 bases, V lost 5 bases, and 7 bases had no gene match. CDR3 length: 16 residues. Looked up from germline, CDR1 is SGHVS and CDR2 is FNYEAQ. CDR3 region: CASSPRTGVDTGELFF. CDR3 in DNA: TGTGCCAGCAGCCCACGGACAGGGGTGGACACCGGGGAGCTGTTTTTT. The full variable domain, rest sourced from reference TRBV7-6 and TRBJ2-2, is GAGVSQSPRYKVTKRGQDVALRCDPISGHVSLYWYRQALGQGPEFLTYFNYEAQQDKSGLPNDRFSAERPEGSISTLTIQRTEQRDSAMYRCASSPRTGVDTGELFFGEGSRLTVL.

The chain carries TRBV10-2 and TRBJ2-3; weak D call: TRBD2 (5 bases). Trimming pared 0 bases from V and 8 bases from J, leaving 12 bases between. The CDR3 contains 14 residues. The germline V gene has CDR1 WSHSY and CDR2 SAAADI. The CDR3 coding sequence is TGCGCCAGCAGTGAGTCCCGGACTCTGAGTACGCAGTATTTT. Translating gives CASSESRTLSTQYF.

CDR3 protein: CASRGLAGQETQYF. The CDR3 bases are TGTGCCAGCAGAGGACTAGCGGGGCAAGAGACCCAGTACTTC. The genes are TRBV2 and TRBJ2-5; 12 nucleotides line up with TRBD2. This CDR3 is built from 14 residues. Germline V gene lookup returns CDR1 SNHLY and CDR2 FYNNEI. After removal of 6 bases from V and 2 bases from J, the junction contained 1 base not matched to a gene.

The J gene is TRBJ1-1, the V gene TRBV7-9; TRBD1 might be the D (5 bases). V was trimmed by 1 base and J by 6 bases, leaving 12 bases between them. CDR3 length: 14 amino acids. The germline V gene has CDR1 SEHNR and CDR2 FQNEAQ (reference sequence). The chain's CDR3 is CASSLVGGTSEAFF. In DNA form, the CDR3 reads TGTGCCAGCAGCTTAGTGGGGGGAACCTCTGAAGCTTTCTTT.

This chain connects TRBV30 to TRBJ2-4; 9 nucleotides line up with TRBD2. The CDR3 loop spans 14 amino acids. Germline V gene sequence: CDR1 GTSNPN, CDR2 SVGIG (reference sequence). The junction had 7 bases not matched to a gene; V was cut back by 5 bases and J by 5 bases. The CDR3 DNA reads as TGTGCCTGGGCCCTTAGCGGGGGCCAAAACATTCAGTACTTC. Amino acids: CAWALSGGQNIQYF.

This chain connects TRBV5-1 to TRBJ1-6; 10 nucleotides align to TRBD1. In germline, CDR1 is SGHRS, CDR2 YFSETQ. J lost 5 bases, V lost 4 bases, and 3 bases had no gene match. The CDR3 consists of 15 residues. CDR3 amino acids: CASSPGQGDNSPLHF. The CDR3 DNA reads as TGCGCCAGCAGCCCCGGACAGGGGGATAATTCACCCCTCCACTTT.

The J gene is TRBJ1-6, the V gene TRBV7-2; D call uncertain. The ends were cut back, 10 bases at V and 10 bases at J, with 23 bases in the middle. This CDR3 has 15 residues. The V gene's germline CDR1 is SGHTA and CDR2 FQGNSA. The CDR3 sequence is CAILDGSLRESPLHF. DNA for the CDR3: TGTGCCATCTTGGACGGCTCCCTCCGGGAATCACCCCTCCACTTT.

V and J are TRBV29-1 and TRBJ1-1; unclear D gene. Trimming shortened V by 3 bases and J by 4 bases, and 6 bases separated the two germline ends. The CDR3 runs 11 residues. CDR1 SQVTM and CDR2 ANQGSEA come from the germline V gene. The CDR3: CSVEAVTEAFF. CDR3 nucleotide sequence: TGCAGCGTTGAGGCGGTCACTGAAGCTTTCTTT.

The rearrangement uses TRBV23-1 and TRBJ1-5; tentative D call: TRBD1 (5 bases). TRBV23-1 is an ORF, and what it does is uncertain. Trimming cost V 4 bases and J 5 bases, with 21 bases left between them. This CDR3 has 17 residues. DNA for the CDR3: TGCGCCAGCAGTCGTAACGCGGGGGGGGAGGAGGATCAGCCCCAGCATTTT. It yields the protein CASSRNAGGEEDQPQHF.